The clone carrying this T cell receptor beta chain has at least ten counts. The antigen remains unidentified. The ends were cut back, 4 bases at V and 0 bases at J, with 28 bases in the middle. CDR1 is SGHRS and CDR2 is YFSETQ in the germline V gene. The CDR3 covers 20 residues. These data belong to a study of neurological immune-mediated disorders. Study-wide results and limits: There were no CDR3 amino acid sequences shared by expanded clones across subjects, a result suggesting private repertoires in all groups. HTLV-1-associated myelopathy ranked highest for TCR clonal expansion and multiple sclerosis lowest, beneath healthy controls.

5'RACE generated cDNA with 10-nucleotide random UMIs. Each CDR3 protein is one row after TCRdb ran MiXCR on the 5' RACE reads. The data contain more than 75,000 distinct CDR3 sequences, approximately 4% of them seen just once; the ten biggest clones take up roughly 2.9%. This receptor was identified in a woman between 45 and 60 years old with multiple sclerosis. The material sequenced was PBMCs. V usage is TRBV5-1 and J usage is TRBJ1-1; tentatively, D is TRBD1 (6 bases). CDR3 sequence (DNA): TGCGCCAGCAGCCAGAACAGGGTCCGGGTCCCAAGGCGGGTGAACACTGAAGCTTTCTTT. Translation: CASSQNRVRVPRRVNTEAFF.